These 18 T cell receptor beta chains share one sample of origin, sequenced in a study of graft-versus-host responses after intestinal transplantation. TCRdb keeps only in-frame clones here, not all; method: immunoSEQ multiplex PCR. The repertoire has about 110,000 clones, just over 90% of them found once; the top ten carry roughly 0.5%. Antigen specificity for these receptors is unknown. This specimen was unstimulated CD8+ T cells sorted from spleen or lymph node cells, taken before intestinal transplant. The receptors shown here come from a human donor who received an intestinal transplant.

This clone was seen a handful of times. This chain uses TRBV7-3 with TRBJ1-3; D uncertain. CDR3 length: 18 amino acids. The V and J ends lost 1 base and 0 bases respectively, with 16 bases between them. Germline values: CDR1 SGHTA, CDR2 FQGTGA. CDR3 DNA: TGTGCCAGCAGCTTAAGCGCCGATGGAGGGTACTCTGGAAACACCATATATTTT. Its translation is CASSLSADGGYSGNTIYF.

The CDR3 DNA reads as TGTGCCAGCAGCCGTCCGGCCAGCTACGAGCAGTACTTC. Its protein is CASSRPASYEQYF. The genes are TRBV14 and TRBJ2-7; D remains unclear. The germline CDR1 and CDR2 sequences are SGHDN and FVKESK. V was pared by 4 bases and J by 3 bases, with 10 bases between. CDR3 length: 13 amino acids. Full variable domain (rest looked up from reference TRBV14 and TRBJ2-7): EAGVTQFPSHSVIEKGQTVTLRCDPISGHDNLYWYRRVMGKEIKFLLHFVKESKQDESGMPNNRFLAERTGGTYSTLKVQPAELEDSGVYFCASSRPASYEQYFGPGTRLTVT.

This clone showed up just a few times. The identical CDR3 is also encoded by other nucleotide sequences in the sample. The chain recombines TRBV5-8 with TRBJ2-7; D is unresolved. CDR1 is SGHTS and CDR2 is YDEGEE in the germline V gene. The V end lost 4 bases, the J end lost 1 base, and 3 bases lay between the germline ends. The CDR3 is made up of 11 amino acids. The CDR3 DNA follows: TGTGCCAGCAGCCCATCCTACGAGCAGTACTTC. It is translated as CASSPSYEQYF.

The V call is TRBV28, the J call TRBJ1-5; D unresolved. The CDR3 runs 15 residues. Germline lookup yields CDR1 MDHEN and CDR2 SYDVKM. V was clipped by 1 base and J by 0 bases, with 7 bases between them. The CDR3 region has the DNA TGTGCCAGCAGTTTATCTTCTTATAGCAATCAGCCCCAGCATTTT. Translation gives CASSLSSYSNQPQHF.

The V call is TRBV1, the J call TRBJ1-2; TRBD1 is the table's D call, not checked against the DNA. TRBV1 is flagged as a pseudogene. This CDR3 comprises 11 residues. DNA of the CDR3: TGCACCAGCACCCGGACAGACGACTACACCTTC. This gives the protein CTSTRTDDYTF.

The J gene is TRBJ2-1, the V gene TRBV27; D is undetermined. The CDR3 totals 12 residues. Germline loops: CDR1 MNHEY, CDR2 SMNVEV (reference sequence). The ends were cut back, 4 bases at V and 6 bases at J, with 7 bases in the middle. This chain's CDR3 is CASSSLSNEQFF. The CDR3 DNA follows: TGTGCCAGCAGTTCCCTCAGCAATGAGCAGTTCTTC.

The chain joins TRBV19 to TRBJ1-2; D gene unclear. Germline lookup yields CDR1 LNHDA and CDR2 SQIVND (reference sequence). CDR3 size: 12 residues. V gave up 3 bases and J gave up 6 bases, with 8 bases separating them. The CDR3 sequence is CASSIMSDGYTF. DNA of the CDR3: TGTGCCAGTAGTATTATGTCGGATGGCTACACCTTC.

The gene calls are TRBV6-1 and TRBJ2-1; 7 nucleotides agree with TRBD2. This CDR3 contains 15 residues. Germline V gene data show CDR1 as MNHNS and CDR2 as SASEGT. The V and J ends lost 7 bases and 8 bases, in that order; junction bases with no gene match: 14. The CDR3 DNA is TGTGCCAGCACCAAATGGGCGGGAGCGGGCCATGAGCAGTTCTTC. Protein: CASTKWAGAGHEQFF.

This rearrangement joins TRBV5-1 to TRBJ2-7; 8 nucleotides match TRBD1. Trimming removed 4 bases from V and 4 bases from J; junction bases left unmatched: 7. This CDR3 is built from 14 residues. Germline CDR1 reads SGHRS; CDR2 reads YFSETQ. In DNA form, the CDR3 reads TGCGCCAGCAGCCCTAGACGGACAGGGTACGAGCAGTACTTC. Its protein is CASSPRRTGYEQYF. Supplemented by reference TRBV5-1 and TRBJ2-7, the full variable domain reads KAGVTQTPRYLIKTRGQQVTLSCSPISGHRSVSWYQQTPGQGLQFLFEYFSETQRNKGNFPGRFSGRQFSNSRSEMNVSTLELGDSALYLCASSPRRTGYEQYFGPGTRLTVT.

The rearrangement joins TRBV11-1 to TRBJ1-6; 7 bases match TRBD1. J gave up 7 bases and V 2 bases, and 8 bases lay outside the gene matches. The CDR3 is 16 residues long. In germline, CDR1 is SGHAT, CDR2 FQDESV (reference sequence). CDR3 nucleotide sequence: TGTGCCAGCAGCTTATTGACCGGGACAGCCAATTCACCCCTCCACTTT. Translation: CASSLLTGTANSPLHF.

The V call is TRBV13, the J call TRBJ2-7, with 8 bases aligning to TRBD2. CDR1 is PRHDT, CDR2 FYEKMQ, per germline (reference sequence). Unmatched junction bases numbered 7, after V lost 8 bases and J lost 7 bases. The CDR3 consists of 12 residues. The CDR3 loop reads CASSDLAGEQYF. The CDR3 DNA reads TGTGCCAGCTCGGACTTAGCGGGGGAGCAGTACTTC.

V is TRBV30 and J is TRBJ1-5; 8 bases fit TRBD1. After removal of 8 bases from V and 4 bases from J, the junction contained 7 bases not matched to a gene. Germline CDR1 reads GTSNPN; CDR2 reads SVGIG (reference sequence). CDR3 length: 13 residues. CDR3 amino acids: CAQATGENQPQHF. Here the CDR3 DNA reads TGTGCCCAGGCGACAGGGGAGAATCAGCCCCAGCATTTT. The full variable domain, its missing parts supplied by reference TRBV30 and TRBJ1-5, is SQTIHQWPATLVQPVGSPLSLECTVEGTSNPNLYWYRQAAGRGLQLLFYSVGIGQISSEVPQNLSASRPQDRQFILSSKKLLLSDSGFYLCAQATGENQPQHFGDGTRLSIL.

V and J are TRBV6-5 and TRBJ2-4; no reliable D call. V gave up 0 bases and J gave up 6 bases, with 12 bases separating them. Germline V lookup: CDR1 MNHEY, CDR2 SVGAGI. The CDR3 covers 15 residues. As DNA, the CDR3 is TGTGCCAGCAGTTACTCGGCTGGTCCCGGAAACATTCAGTACTTC. Translating it yields CASSYSAGPGNIQYF.

The chain combines TRBV11-2 with TRBJ1-1; D remains ambiguous. From germline, CDR1 is SGHAT and CDR2 FQNNGV. V lost 3 bases, J lost 1 base, and 12 bases lay in between. This CDR3 has 15 residues. In DNA form, the CDR3 reads TGTGCCAGCAGCTTCTTCCAGACCAAGAACACTGAAGCTTTCTTT. Amino acids: CASSFFQTKNTEAFF.

The chain has TRBV28 and TRBJ1-5; D is undetermined. Germline V gene data show CDR1 as MDHEN and CDR2 as SYDVKM. The CDR3 runs 15 residues. V lost 2 bases and J lost 3, with 11 bases in between. The CDR3 DNA reads as TGTGCCAGCAGTTTAATTACGGAACCCAATCAGCCCCAGCATTTT. The encoded protein is CASSLITEPNQPQHF.

The chain joins TRBV4-2 to TRBJ2-7; 12 bases agree with TRBD1. Trimming at V came to 4 bases and at J to 6 bases, leaving 7 bases not matched to a gene. Per germline, CDR1 LGHNA and CDR2 YNFKEQ. The CDR3 is 15 amino acids. The CDR3 loop reads CASSPSGTGGLEQYF. The CDR3 DNA reads TGTGCCAGCAGCCCATCCGGGACAGGGGGCCTCGAGCAGTACTTC.

This chain links TRBV11-1 with TRBJ2-3; 9 positions agree with TRBD1. Trimming took 5 bases from V and 9 from J; bases not matched to a gene: 9. CDR3 length: 14 amino acids. Germline values: CDR1 SGHAT, CDR2 FQDESV (reference sequence). The CDR3 protein is CASSTGTGRETQYF. CDR3 DNA sequence: TGTGCCAGCAGCACGGGGACAGGGCGAGAGACGCAGTATTTT.

The genes are TRBV29-1 and TRBJ1-2; TRBD1 aligns across 12 bases. This CDR3 has 13 amino acids. The germline CDR1 and CDR2 sequences are SQVTM and ANQGSEA. J gave up 6 bases and V 7 bases, and 6 bases lay outside the gene matches. CDR3: CSARGQGADGYTF. The DNA of the CDR3 is TGCAGCGCTAGGGGACAGGGGGCGGATGGCTACACCTTC. Based on the CDR3 plus reference TRBV29-1 and TRBJ1-2, the full variable domain is SAVISQKPSRDICQRGTSLTIQCQVDSQVTMMFWYRQQPGQSLTLIATANQGSEATYESGFVIDKFPISRPNLTFSTLTVSNMSPEDSSIYLCSARGQGADGYTFGSGTRLTVV.